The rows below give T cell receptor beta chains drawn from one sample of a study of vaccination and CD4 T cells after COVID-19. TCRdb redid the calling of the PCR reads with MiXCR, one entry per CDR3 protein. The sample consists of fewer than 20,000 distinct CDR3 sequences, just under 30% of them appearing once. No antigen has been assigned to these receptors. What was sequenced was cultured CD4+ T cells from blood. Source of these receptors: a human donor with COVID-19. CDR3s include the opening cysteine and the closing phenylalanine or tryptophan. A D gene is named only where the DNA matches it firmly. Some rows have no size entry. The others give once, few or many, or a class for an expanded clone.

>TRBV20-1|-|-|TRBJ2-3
CSAASVLRTDTQYF
TGCAGTGCTGCCTCGGTCCTTCGTACAGATACGCAGTATTTT
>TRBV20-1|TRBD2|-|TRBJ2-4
CSARDASGAKNIQYF
TGCAGTGCTAGAGATGCTAGCGGAGCCAAAAACATTCAGTACTTC
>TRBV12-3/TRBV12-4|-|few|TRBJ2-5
CASSLLRWETQYF
TGTGCCAGCAGTTTATTGCGTTGGGAGACCCAGTACTTC
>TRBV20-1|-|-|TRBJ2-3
CSAGADSTDTQYF
TGCAGTGCCGGAGCGGATTCCACAGATACGCAGTATTTT
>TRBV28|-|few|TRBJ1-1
CASSLDSWGPEAFF
TGTGCCAGCAGTTTGGACTCGTGGGGGCCTGAAGCTTTCTTT
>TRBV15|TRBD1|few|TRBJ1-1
CATSNYRGANTEAFF
TGTGCCACCAGCAACTACAGGGGGGCGAACACTGAAGCTTTCTTT
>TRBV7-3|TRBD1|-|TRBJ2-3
CASSLEPGQGSSDTQYF
TGTGCCAGCAGCTTGGAGCCGGGACAGGGCTCGTCAGATACGCAGTATTTT
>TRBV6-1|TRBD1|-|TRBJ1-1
CASSRAGTGGTEAFF
TGTGCCAGCAGTCGAGCCGGGACAGGGGGTACTGAAGCTTTCTTT
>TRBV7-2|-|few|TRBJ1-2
CASSIGGFTYGYTF
TGTGCCAGCAGTATTGGGGGGTTCACTTATGGCTACACCTTC
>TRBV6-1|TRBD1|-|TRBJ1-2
CASRGGQANNYGYTF
TGTGCCAGCAGGGGGGGACAGGCAAATAACTATGGCTACACCTTC
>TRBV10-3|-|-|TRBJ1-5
CAISESDQPQHF
TGTGCCATCAGTGAGTCGGATCAGCCCCAGCATTTT
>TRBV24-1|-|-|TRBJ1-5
CATSDISDGDYQPQHF
TGTGCCACCAGTGATATTTCGGACGGGGATTATCAGCCCCAGCATTTT
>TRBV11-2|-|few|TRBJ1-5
CASSLVAANQPQHF
TGTGCCAGCAGCTTAGTAGCTGCCAATCAGCCCCAGCATTTT
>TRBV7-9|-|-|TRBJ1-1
CASSFLSTGTGTEAFF
TGTGCCAGCAGCTTCCTCTCAACAGGGACGGGCACTGAAGCTTTCTTT
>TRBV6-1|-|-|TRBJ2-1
CASSPPRGENNEQFF
TGTGCCAGCTCCCCCCCCAGGGGGGAGAACAATGAGCAGTTCTTC
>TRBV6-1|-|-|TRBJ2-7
CASSRGTARTYEQYF
TGTGCCAGCAGCCGAGGGACCGCCCGTACCTACGAGCAGTACTTC
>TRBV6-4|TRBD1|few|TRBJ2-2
CASSGGQGYNTGELFF
TGTGCCAGCAGTGGGGGACAGGGATACAACACCGGGGAGCTGTTTTTT
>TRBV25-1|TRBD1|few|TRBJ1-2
CASSESSGTGDYGYTF
TGTGCCAGCAGTGAGTCGTCCGGGACAGGGGACTATGGCTACACCTTC
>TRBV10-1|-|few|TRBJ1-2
CASSENLGGHYGYTF
TGCGCCAGCAGTGAGAATTTGGGGGGCCACTATGGCTACACCTTC
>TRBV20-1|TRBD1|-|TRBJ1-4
CSARTGLATNEKLFF
TGCAGTGCTAGGACAGGGCTTGCAACTAATGAAAAACTGTTTTTT
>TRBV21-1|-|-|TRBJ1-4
CTSSHGRGGMREKLFF
TGTACCAGCAGCCACGGGCGTGGGGGCATGCGGGAAAAACTGTTTTTT
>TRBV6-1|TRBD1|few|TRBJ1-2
CASSNRQGAMDGYTF
TGTGCCAGCAGTAACCGACAGGGGGCTATGGATGGCTACACCTTC
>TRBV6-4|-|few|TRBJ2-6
CASSEQGPGANVLTF
TGTGCCAGCAGTGAACAGGGTCCTGGGGCCAACGTCCTGACTTTC
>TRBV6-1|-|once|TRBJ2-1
CASTPLTGGAYNEQFF
TGTGCCAGCACTCCTCTGACCGGGGGCGCCTACAATGAGCAGTTCTTC
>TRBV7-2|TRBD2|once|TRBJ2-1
CASSLTGTSSYNEQFF
TGTGCCAGCAGCTTAACGGGGACTAGCTCCTACAATGAGCAGTTCTTC
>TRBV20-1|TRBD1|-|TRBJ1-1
CSAGARGLNTEAFF
TGCAGTGCTGGAGCCAGGGGGCTGAACACTGAAGCTTTCTTT
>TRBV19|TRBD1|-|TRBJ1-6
CASSIETGTSPLHF
TGTGCCAGTAGTATCGAGACAGGGACTTCACCCCTCCACTTT
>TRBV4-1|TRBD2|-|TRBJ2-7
CASSQGLAGGFEQYF
TGCGCCAGCAGCCAAGGACTAGCGGGGGGTTTCGAGCAGTACTTC
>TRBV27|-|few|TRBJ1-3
CASGTLGYF
TGTGCCAGCGGGACCCTAGGATATTTT
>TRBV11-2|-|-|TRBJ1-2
CASSALPGRGRGYTF
TGTGCCAGCAGCGCTCTCCCGGGACGGGGAAGGGGCTACACCTTC
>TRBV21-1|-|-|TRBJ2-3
CASSSTSGGQYF
TGTGCCAGCAGCTCCACTAGCGGGGGGCAGTATTTT
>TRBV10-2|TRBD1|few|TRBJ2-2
CASKGTGKNRDTGELFF
TGCGCCAGCAAAGGGACAGGGAAAAACCGGGACACCGGGGAGCTGTTTTTT
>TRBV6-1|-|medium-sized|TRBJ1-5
CASSETPMNQPQHF
TGTGCCAGCAGTGAAACACCAATGAATCAGCCCCAGCATTTT
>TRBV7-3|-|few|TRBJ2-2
CASSSSRPGELFF
TGTGCCAGCAGCTCCTCCAGGCCCGGGGAGCTGTTTTTT
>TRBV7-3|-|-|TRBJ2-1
CASSLGGARYNEQFF
TGTGCCAGCAGCTTAGGGGGGGCCCGGTACAATGAGCAGTTCTTC
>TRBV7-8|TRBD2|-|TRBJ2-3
CASSGGGTSLTDTQYF
TGTGCCAGCAGCGGGGGGGGGACTAGTTTGACAGATACGCAGTATTTT
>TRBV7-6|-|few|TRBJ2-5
CASSPRTLETQYF
TGTGCCAGCAGCCCTAGGACTTTGGAGACCCAGTACTTC
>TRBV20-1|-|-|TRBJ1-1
CSATGDTEAFF
TGCAGTGCAACGGGAGACACTGAAGCTTTCTTT
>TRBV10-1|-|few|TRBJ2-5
CASSRGVGRVETQYF
TGCGCCAGCAGTCGAGGGGTTGGAAGGGTGGAGACCCAGTACTTC
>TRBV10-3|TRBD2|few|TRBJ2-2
CAISWAGENTGELFF
TGTGCCATCTCTTGGGCGGGGGAGAACACCGGGGAGCTGTTTTTT
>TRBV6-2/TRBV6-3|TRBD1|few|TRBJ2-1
CASRTGGSVGEQFF
TGTGCCAGCAGGACAGGGGGCTCGGTAGGTGAGCAGTTCTTC
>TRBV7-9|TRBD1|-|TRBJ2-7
CASSLAGTGREQYF
TGTGCCAGCAGCTTAGCCGGGACAGGGCGGGAGCAGTACTTC
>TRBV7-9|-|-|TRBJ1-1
CASSASTQGEAFF
TGTGCCAGCAGCGCCTCTACACAGGGTGAAGCTTTCTTT
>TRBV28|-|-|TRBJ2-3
CASIPRDGYTQYF
TGTGCCAGCATTCCCCGGGACGGTTATACGCAGTATTTT
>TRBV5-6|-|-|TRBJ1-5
CASSLQRSGHGNQPQHF
TGTGCCAGCAGCTTACAAAGGTCCGGACATGGCAATCAGCCCCAGCATTTT
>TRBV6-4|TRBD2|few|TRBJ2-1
CASSAPAGYNEQFF
TGTGCCAGCAGCGCCCCAGCGGGGTACAATGAGCAGTTCTTC
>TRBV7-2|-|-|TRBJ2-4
CASSSGLNLAKNIQYF
TGTGCCAGCAGCTCTGGCCTAAATTTGGCCAAAAACATTCAGTACTTC
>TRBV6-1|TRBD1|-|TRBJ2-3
CASSGERTGGADTQYF
TGTGCCAGCAGCGGAGAAAGGACAGGGGGCGCAGATACGCAGTATTTT
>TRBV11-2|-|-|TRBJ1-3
CASSLTAASGNTIYF
TGTGCCAGCAGCTTAACGGCAGCCTCTGGAAACACCATATATTTT
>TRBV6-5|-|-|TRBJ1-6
CASSYSDGLESPLHF
TGTGCCAGCAGTTACTCAGATGGACTCGAATCACCCCTCCACTTT
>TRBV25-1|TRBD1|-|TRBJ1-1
CASSETGTENTEAFF
TGTGCCAGCAGTGAAACCGGGACAGAGAACACTGAAGCTTTCTTT
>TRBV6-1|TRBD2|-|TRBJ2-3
CASSRGLGYTDTQYF
TGTGCCAGCAGTCGGGGACTAGGGTATACAGATACGCAGTATTTT
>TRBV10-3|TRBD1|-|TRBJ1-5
CAISDRGQVVPQHF
TGTGCCATCAGTGACCGTGGACAGGTAGTGCCCCAGCATTTT
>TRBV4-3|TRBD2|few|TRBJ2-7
CASSQGPVVAGTSSYEQYF
TGCGCCAGCAGCCAAGGACCGGTGGTAGCGGGGACCTCCTCCTACGAGCAGTACTTC
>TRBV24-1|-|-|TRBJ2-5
CATSDGRQETQYF
TGTGCCACCAGTGACGGACGGCAAGAGACCCAGTACTTC
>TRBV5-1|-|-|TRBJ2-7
CASSLWQGYSSYEQYF
TGCGCCAGCAGCTTGTGGCAAGGTTACTCATCGTACGAGCAGTACTTC
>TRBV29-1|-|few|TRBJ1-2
CSVREGDYGYTF
TGCAGCGTTAGGGAGGGCGACTATGGCTACACCTTC
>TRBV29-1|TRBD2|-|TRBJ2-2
CSVESRGGSTGELFF
TGCAGCGTTGAATCCCGCGGGGGATCCACCGGGGAGCTGTTTTTT
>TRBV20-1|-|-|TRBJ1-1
CSASSQGLWGRSDTEAFF
TGCAGTGCTAGTAGCCAGGGGTTGTGGGGGAGGAGCGACACTGAAGCTTTCTTT